A single sample is the source of the 16 T cell receptor beta chains below, sequenced in a study of radiotherapy plus CTLA-4 blockade in lung cancer. Assay: immunoSEQ multiplex PCR; the TCRdb copy retains only in-frame clones and omits some. The profile covers over 40,000 clones, with roughly four fifths appearing a single time and approximately 3.4% taken by the ten largest. This specimen was peripheral blood, taken from a patient treated with radiotherapy plus ipilimumab. The receptors were gathered from a human donor with non-small cell lung cancer who had stable disease on radiotherapy plus ipilimumab.

This chain links TRBV7-9 with TRBJ1-1; TRBD1 might be the D (6 bases). Germline V gene sequence: CDR1 SEHNR, CDR2 FQNEAQ (reference sequence). The CDR3 is made up of 16 amino acids. With 5 bases removed from V and 7 bases from J, the gap between germline ends came to 23 bases. The CDR3 region has the DNA TGTGCCAGCAGCCACCCCCAGGGGACGGGGTCCCTTGAAGCTTTCTTT. This encodes CASSHPQGTGSLEAFF. Based on the CDR3 plus reference TRBV7-9 and TRBJ1-1, the full variable domain is DTGVSQNPRHKITKRGQNVTFRCDPISEHNRLYWYRQTLGQGPEFLTYFQNEAQLEKSRLLSDRFSAERPKGSFSTLEIQRTEQGDSAMYLCASSHPQGTGSLEAFFGQGTRLTVV.

The rearrangement joins TRBV19 to TRBJ2-1, with D tentatively TRBD2 (6 bases). CDR1 is LNHDA and CDR2 is SQIVND in the germline V gene (reference sequence). The ends were cut back, 5 bases at V and 0 bases at J, with 8 bases in the middle. The CDR3 is 14 residues long. CDR3 bases: TGTGCCAGTAGTGTCGGGAGCTCCTACAATGAGCAGTTCTTC. The encoded protein is CASSVGSSYNEQFF.

The CDR3 reads CASSLGGRASGETQYF. CDR3 in DNA: TGTGCCAGCAGCTTAGGCGGGAGGGCCAGCGGGGAGACCCAGTACTTC. The V and J genes are TRBV11-3 and TRBJ2-5, with 9 bases lining up with TRBD2. V gave up 1 base and J gave up 5 bases; unmatched junction bases: 8. Germline V gene lookup returns CDR1 SGHNT and CDR2 YENEEA. The CDR3 contains 16 residues.

The chain carries TRBV6-5 and TRBJ1-1, with 7 positions matching TRBD1. The CDR3 loop spans 13 amino acids. V trimming: 2 bases; J trimming: 7 bases; junction bases outside the gene matches: 4. Germline V lookup: CDR1 MNHEY, CDR2 SVGAGI. CDR3 DNA: TGTGCCAGCAGTTACGCAGGGGGAGTTGAAGCTTTCTTT. This gives the protein CASSYAGGVEAFF.

The V call is TRBV29-1, the J call TRBJ2-3; the D gene could be TRBD1 or TRBD2 (5 bases each). Germline CDR1 reads SQVTM; CDR2 reads ANQGSEA. This CDR3 spans 14 amino acids. Trimming removed 8 bases from V and 2 bases from J, with 17 bases in between. The CDR3 DNA follows: TGCAGCTTTGGGGCCGGACTCCTCACAGATACGCAGTATTTT. It translates to CSFGAGLLTDTQYF.

This clone was seen more than once but under ten times. The chain employs TRBV2 and TRBJ1-1; tentative D call: TRBD1 (5 bases). The CDR3 totals 13 residues. V lost 6 bases and J 0 bases, leaving 8 bases between the germline ends. Germline assignment: CDR1 SNHLY and CDR2 FYNNEI. CDR3 nucleotides: TGTGCCAGCAGGAGGGACTTGAACACTGAAGCTTTCTTT. Translating it yields CASRRDLNTEAFF.

CDR3 sequence reads: CASSPGVAPDTQYF. As DNA, the CDR3 is TGTGCCAGCAGCCCCGGGGTTGCCCCAGATACGCAGTATTTT. The chain recombines TRBV7-6 with TRBJ2-3; maybe TRBD2 (5 bases). The germline V gene has CDR1 SGHVS and CDR2 FNYEAQ. The CDR3 has 14 residues. V shed 5 bases and J shed 4 bases, with 13 bases lying between them. The full variable domain, rest sourced from reference TRBV7-6 and TRBJ2-3, is GAGVSQSPRYKVTKRGQDVALRCDPISGHVSLYWYRQALGQGPEFLTYFNYEAQQDKSGLPNDRFSAERPEGSISTLTIQRTEQRDSAMYRCASSPGVAPDTQYFGPGTRLTVL.

This clone has only a few counts. The chain carries TRBV7-3 and TRBJ2-1, with 8 bases fitting TRBD2. CDR3 length equals 14 residues. Germline V gives CDR1 SGHTA, CDR2 FQGTGA. V lost 2 bases and J lost 9; bases outside the gene matches: 6. CDR3 amino acids: CASSLGQRETEQFF. In DNA form, the CDR3 reads TGTGCCAGCAGCTTAGGGCAGCGGGAGACTGAGCAGTTCTTC.

The chain uses TRBV27 and TRBJ2-2; possibly TRBD1 for D (5 bases). With 3 bases removed from V and 4 bases from J, the gap between germline ends came to 18 bases. The CDR3 runs to 17 residues. Germline CDR1 MNHEY, CDR2 SMNVEV (reference sequence). The CDR3 DNA reads TGTGCCAGCAGTTTTCCCTCAGGGCCAACCACCACCGGGGAGCTGTTTTTT. This codes for CASSFPSGPTTTGELFF.

CDR3 loop: CASSSNRGSYNEQFF. The CDR3 bases are TGTGCCAGCAGCTCAAACAGGGGCTCCTACAATGAGCAGTTCTTC. The rearrangement joins TRBV6-6 to TRBJ2-1, with TRBD1 identical over 7 bases. V lost 6 bases to trimming and J lost 0 bases; unmatched junction nucleotides: 5. The V gene's germline CDR1 is MNHNY and CDR2 SVGAGI (reference sequence). The CDR3 has 15 residues.

The J gene is TRBJ2-2, the V gene TRBV7-8; D might be TRBD2 (5 bases). This CDR3 spans 14 amino acids. Germline CDR1 is SGHVS and CDR2 is FQNEAQ. Trimming removed 0 bases from V and 4 bases from J, with 6 bases in between. CDR3 DNA: TGTGCCAGCAGCTTAGCAGGGAGCACCGGGGAGCTGTTTTTT. Residues: CASSLAGSTGELFF.

The gene calls are TRBV5-4 and TRBJ2-4; no clear D gene. Germline V gives CDR1 SGHNT, CDR2 YYREEE (reference sequence). Trimming removed 1 base at V and 7 bases at J, with 15 bases between. The length of the CDR3 is 15 residues. CDR3 amino acids: CASSLYGGALNIQYF. The DNA for the CDR3 is TGTGCCAGCAGCTTGTACGGCGGCGCATTGAACATTCAGTACTTC.

The chain uses TRBV9 and TRBJ2-7, with a weak D call TRBD1 (7 bases). The V end was cut by 0 bases, the J end by 4 bases, with 14 bases between. Germline CDR1 SGDLS, CDR2 YYNGEE. This CDR3 spans 15 amino acids. CDR3 region: CASSVDQGGSYEQYF. In DNA, the CDR3 is TGTGCCAGCAGCGTAGATCAGGGGGGTTCTTACGAGCAGTACTTC.

This chain joins TRBV7-9 and TRBJ2-7, with 13 bases matching TRBD2. The CDR3 extends over 17 amino acids. Germline trimming cut 6 bases from V and 2 bases from J; bases unmatched to any gene: 10. Germline V gene lookup returns CDR1 SEHNR and CDR2 FQNEAQ (reference sequence). The CDR3 loop reads CASSSTGGLAGAYEQYF. Written as DNA, the CDR3 is TGTGCCAGCAGTTCGACAGGCGGACTAGCGGGAGCCTACGAGCAGTACTTC.

This rearrangement joins TRBV19 to TRBJ2-6; 12 bases map to TRBD1. Germline V gene data show CDR1 as LNHDA and CDR2 as SQIVND (reference sequence). The CDR3 contains 17 residues. V gave up 5 bases and J gave up 2 bases; unmatched junction bases: 4. The CDR3, as DNA: TGTGCCAGTAGTTCGTGGGACAGGGGGCCTGGGGCCAACGTCCTGACTTTC. It encodes CASSSWDRGPGANVLTF. The full variable domain, rest sourced from reference TRBV19 and TRBJ2-6, is DGGITQSPKYLFRKEGQNVTLSCEQNLNHDAMYWYRQDPGQGLRLIYYSQIVNDFQKGDIAEGYSVSREKKESFPLTVTSAQKNPTAFYLCASSSWDRGPGANVLTFGAGSRLTVL.

The J gene is TRBJ2-7, the V gene TRBV30, with 7 bases fitting TRBD2. The CDR3 totals 13 residues. Germline V gives CDR1 GTSNPN, CDR2 SVGIG (reference sequence). Unmatched junction bases numbered 11, after V lost 6 bases and J lost 6 bases. CDR3: CACRLLGTIEQYF. CDR3 coding DNA: TGTGCCTGCCGACTCCTCGGGACTATCGAGCAGTACTTC.